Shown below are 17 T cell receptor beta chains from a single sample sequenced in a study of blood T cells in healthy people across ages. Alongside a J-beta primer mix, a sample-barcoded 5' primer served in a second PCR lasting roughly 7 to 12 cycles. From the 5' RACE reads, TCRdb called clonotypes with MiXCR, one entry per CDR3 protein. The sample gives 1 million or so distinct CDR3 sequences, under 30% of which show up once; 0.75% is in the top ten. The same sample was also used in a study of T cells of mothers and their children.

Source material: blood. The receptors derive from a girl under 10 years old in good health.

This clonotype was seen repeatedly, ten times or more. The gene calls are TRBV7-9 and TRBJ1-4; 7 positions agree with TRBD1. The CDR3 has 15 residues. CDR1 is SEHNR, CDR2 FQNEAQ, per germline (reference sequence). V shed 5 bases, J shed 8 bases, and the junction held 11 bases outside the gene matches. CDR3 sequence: CASSRPDRVGEKLFF. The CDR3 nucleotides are TGTGCCAGCAGCCGACCCGACAGGGTTGGAGAAAAACTGTTTTTT.

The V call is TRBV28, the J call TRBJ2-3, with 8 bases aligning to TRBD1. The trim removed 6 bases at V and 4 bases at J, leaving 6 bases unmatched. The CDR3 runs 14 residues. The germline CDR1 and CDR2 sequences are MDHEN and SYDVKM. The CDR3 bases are TGTGCCAGCAGCCCTACGGACAGGGCAGATACGCAGTATTTT. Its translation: CASSPTDRADTQYF. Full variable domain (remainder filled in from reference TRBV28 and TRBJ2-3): DVKVTQSSRYLVKRTGEKVFLECVQDMDHENMFWYRQDPGLGLRLIYFSYDVKMKEKGDIPEGYSVSREKKERFSLILESASTNQTSMYLCASSPTDRADTQYFGPGTRLTVL.

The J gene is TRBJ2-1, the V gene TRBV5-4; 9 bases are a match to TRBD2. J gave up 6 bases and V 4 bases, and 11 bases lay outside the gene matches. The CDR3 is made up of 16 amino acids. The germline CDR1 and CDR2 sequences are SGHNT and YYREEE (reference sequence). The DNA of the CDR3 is TGTGCCAGCAGCGTACCCGGGACTAGCCCTATCAATGAGCAGTTCTTC. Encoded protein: CASSVPGTSPINEQFF.

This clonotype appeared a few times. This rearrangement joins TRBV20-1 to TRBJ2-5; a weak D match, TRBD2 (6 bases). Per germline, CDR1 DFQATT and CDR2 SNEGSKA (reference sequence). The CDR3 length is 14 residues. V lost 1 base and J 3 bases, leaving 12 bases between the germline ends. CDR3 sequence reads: CSARVTGAKETQYF. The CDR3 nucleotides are TGCAGTGCTAGAGTTACGGGAGCCAAAGAGACCCAGTACTTC.

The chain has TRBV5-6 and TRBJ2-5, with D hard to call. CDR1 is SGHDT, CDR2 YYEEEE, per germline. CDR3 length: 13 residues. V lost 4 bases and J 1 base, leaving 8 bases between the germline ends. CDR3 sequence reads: CASSMDGQETQYF. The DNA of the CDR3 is TGTGCCAGCAGCATGGACGGCCAAGAGACCCAGTACTTC.

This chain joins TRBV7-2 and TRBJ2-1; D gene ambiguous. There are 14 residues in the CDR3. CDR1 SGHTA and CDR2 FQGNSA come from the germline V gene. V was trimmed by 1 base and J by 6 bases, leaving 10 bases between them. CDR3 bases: TGTGCCAGCAGCTTAGAGCGAGGTGGCAATGAGCAGTTCTTC. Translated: CASSLERGGNEQFF.

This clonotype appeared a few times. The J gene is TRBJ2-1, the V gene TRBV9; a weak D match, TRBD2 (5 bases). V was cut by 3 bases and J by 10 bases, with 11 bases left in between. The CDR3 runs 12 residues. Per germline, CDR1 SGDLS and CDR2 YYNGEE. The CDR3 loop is CASSGLSGEQFF. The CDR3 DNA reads TGTGCCAGCAGCGGACTATCGGGAGAGCAGTTCTTC. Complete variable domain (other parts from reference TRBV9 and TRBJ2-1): DSGVTQTPKHLITATGQRVTLRCSPRSGDLSVYWYQQSLDQGLQFLIQYYNGEERAKGNILERFSAQQFPDLHSELNLSSLELGDSALYFCASSGLSGEQFFGPGTRLTVL.

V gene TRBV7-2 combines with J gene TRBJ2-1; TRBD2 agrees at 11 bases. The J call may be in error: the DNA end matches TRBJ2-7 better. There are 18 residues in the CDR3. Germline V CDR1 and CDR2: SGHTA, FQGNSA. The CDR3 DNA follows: TGTGCCAGCAGCTTAGCGCCAGTCGGGGGACTAGCGGTATACGAGCAGTACTTC. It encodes CASSLAPVGGLAVYEQYF.

The CDR3: CASSLGGEVDEQYF. CDR3 in DNA: TGTGCCAGCAGTTTGGGCGGGGAGGTAGACGAGCAGTACTTC. The rearrangement uses TRBV28 and TRBJ2-7; the D gene is possibly TRBD2 (6 bases). CDR1 is MDHEN, CDR2 SYDVKM, per germline. The CDR3 sequence is 14 residues long. Between the trimmed V and J ends, which lost 3 bases and 5 bases, there was a span of 14 bases.

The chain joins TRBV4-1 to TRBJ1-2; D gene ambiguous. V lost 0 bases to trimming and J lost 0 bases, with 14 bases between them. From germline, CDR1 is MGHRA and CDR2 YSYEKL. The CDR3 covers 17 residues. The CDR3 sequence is CASSQDPKAAANYGYTF. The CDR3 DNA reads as TGCGCCAGCAGCCAAGATCCCAAGGCCGCAGCTAACTATGGCTACACCTTC.

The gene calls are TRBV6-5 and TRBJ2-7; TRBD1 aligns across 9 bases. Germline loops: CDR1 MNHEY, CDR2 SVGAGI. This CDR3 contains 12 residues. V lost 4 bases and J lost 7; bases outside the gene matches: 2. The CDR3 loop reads CASSWTGEEQYF. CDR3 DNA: TGTGCCAGCAGTTGGACAGGGGAAGAGCAGTACTTC.

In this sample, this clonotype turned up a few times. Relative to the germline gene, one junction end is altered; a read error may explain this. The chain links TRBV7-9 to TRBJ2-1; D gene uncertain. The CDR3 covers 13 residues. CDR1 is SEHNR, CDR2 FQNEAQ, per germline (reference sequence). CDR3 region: CVSSPSENNEQFF. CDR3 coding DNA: TGTGTCAGCAGCCCCTCAGAGAACAATGAGCAGTTCTTC.

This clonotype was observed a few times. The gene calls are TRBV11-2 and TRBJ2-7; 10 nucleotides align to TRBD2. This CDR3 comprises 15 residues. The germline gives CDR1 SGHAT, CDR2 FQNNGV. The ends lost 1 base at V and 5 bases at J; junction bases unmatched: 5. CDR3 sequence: CASSLGGLAGDEQYF. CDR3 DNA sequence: TGTGCCAGCAGCTTAGGTGGGCTAGCGGGAGACGAGCAGTACTTC.

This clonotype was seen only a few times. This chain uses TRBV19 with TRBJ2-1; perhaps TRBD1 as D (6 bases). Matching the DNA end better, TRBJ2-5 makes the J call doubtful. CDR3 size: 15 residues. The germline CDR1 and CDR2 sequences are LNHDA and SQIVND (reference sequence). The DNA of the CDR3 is TGTGCCAGTAGCCCTCTCATCCAGGGGTCGGAGACCCAGTACTTC. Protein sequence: CASSPLIQGSETQYF.

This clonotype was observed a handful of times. Here the CDR3 DNA reads TGTGCCAGCAGCAGAGGGACTAGCGGGACCCAAGAGACCCAGTACTTC. Protein product: CASSRGTSGTQETQYF. The chain is built from TRBV21-1 and TRBJ2-5; the table's D call TRBD2 went unverified against the DNA. TRBV21-1 is noted as a pseudogene. CDR3 length: 16 residues.

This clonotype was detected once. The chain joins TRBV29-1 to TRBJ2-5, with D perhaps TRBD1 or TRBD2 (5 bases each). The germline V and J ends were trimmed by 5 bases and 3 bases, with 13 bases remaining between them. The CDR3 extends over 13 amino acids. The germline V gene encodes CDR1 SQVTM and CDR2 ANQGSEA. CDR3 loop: CSVHGTAKETQYF. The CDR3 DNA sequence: TGCAGCGTTCATGGGACCGCCAAAGAGACCCAGTACTTC. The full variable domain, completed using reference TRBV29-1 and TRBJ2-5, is SAVISQKPSRDICQRGTSLTIQCQVDSQVTMMFWYRQQPGQSLTLIATANQGSEATYESGFVIDKFPISRPNLTFSTLTVSNMSPEDSSIYLCSVHGTAKETQYFGPGTRLLVL.

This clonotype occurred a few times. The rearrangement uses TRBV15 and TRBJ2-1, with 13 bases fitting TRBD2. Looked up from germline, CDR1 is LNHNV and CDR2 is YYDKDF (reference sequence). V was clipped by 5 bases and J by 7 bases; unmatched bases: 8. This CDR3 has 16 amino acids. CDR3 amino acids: CATSPTSGRARNEQFF. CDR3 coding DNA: TGTGCCACCAGCCCTACTAGCGGGAGGGCCCGGAATGAGCAGTTCTTC.